The 19 T cell receptor beta chains listed next were all sequenced from one sample in a study of T cell clonality in common variable immunodeficiency. TCRdb's copy holds only in-frame clones and misses some; the assay was immunoSEQ multiplex PCR. The sample holds some 45,000 clones, and no clone turns up only once. Sequencing was done on a sample of peripheral blood mononuclear cells. The source of these receptors is a person aged 18 to 75 in good health.

This clone was observed a few times. The CDR3 sequence is CASSTGVGQGDYNSPLFF. CDR3 bases read: TGTGCCAGCAGCACCGGGGTTGGACAGGGGGACTATAATTCGCCG. This chain connects TRBV7-6 to TRBJ2-2, with 10 bases that match TRBD1. The read is 3 residues too short to cover the CDR3 end, so that end is filled in from the germline J gene. Germline V CDR1 and CDR2: SGHVS, FNYEAQ. This CDR3 spans 18 amino acids.

Comments on this clone: The read gets to within 3 residues of the CDR3 end, and the germline J gene fills in the rest. The J gene is TRBJ2-5, the V gene TRBV7-9, with 12 nucleotides matching TRBD2. Trimming at V came to 4 bases and at J to 5 bases, leaving 5 bases not matched to a gene. Germline V gene data show CDR1 as SEHNR and CDR2 as FQNEAQ (reference sequence). CDR3 size: 15 residues. The sequenced CDR3 bases are TGTGCCAGCAGCTCTAGCGGGGGGGCCGGGGAGACC. The encoded protein is CASSSSGGAGET. The whole CDR3 protein is CASSSSGGAGETQYF.

This clone occurred many times. The read ends 3 residues shy of where the CDR3 ends; the end is completed using the germline J gene. The rearrangement links TRBV6-2 or TRBV6-3 to TRBJ2-1; a possible D gene is TRBD2 (6 bases). This CDR3 comprises 15 residues. V was shortened by 5 bases and J by 0 bases, with 11 bases between the two germline ends. The germline gives CDR1 MNHEY, CDR2 SVGEGT. The CDR3 DNA, read in part, is TGTGCCAGCAGTGACCGGGGGTTCTCCTACAATGAG. Protein product: CASSDRGFSYNE. The whole CDR3 sequence is CASSDRGFSYNEQFF.

In its sample, this clone was seen many times. The read is 3 residues too short to cover the CDR3 end, so that end is filled in from the germline J gene. V is TRBV19 and J is TRBJ1-6; TRBD1 aligns across 11 bases. The V gene end was trimmed by 6 bases and the J gene end by 7 bases; junction bases not matched to a gene: 5. Per germline, CDR1 LNHDA and CDR2 SQIVND (reference sequence). The CDR3 covers 15 residues. Partial CDR3 DNA: TGTGCCAGTAGCGCCGGGACAGGGGGAAATTCACCC. Amino acid sequence: CASSAGTGGNSP. The full CDR3 sequence reads CASSAGTGGNSPLHF.

The sample holds many counts of this clone. The CDR3 end lies 3 residues beyond the end of the read and is filled in from the germline J gene. This chain connects TRBV20-1 to TRBJ2-7; 9 bases fit TRBD2. CDR1 is DFQATT and CDR2 is SNEGSKA in the germline V gene (reference sequence). This CDR3 contains 14 residues. V was pared by 5 bases and J by 1 base, with 6 bases of the junction left unmatched. The DNA read from the CDR3 is TGCAGTGCTTTACTAGCGGGCCTGTCCTACGAG. Translation: CSALLAGLSYE. The whole CDR3 is CSALLAGLSYEQYF.

This clone was counted many times. The read gets to within 3 residues of the CDR3 end, and the germline J gene fills in the rest. The rearrangement joins TRBV7-9 to TRBJ2-1; the D is unclear. The CDR3 consists of 13 residues. Trimming removed 5 bases from V and 6 bases from J, with 11 bases in between. Germline CDR1 and CDR2: SEHNR and FQNEAQ (reference sequence). The DNA read from the CDR3 is TGTGCCAGCAGCGTATCATCGGTCAATGAG. This codes for CASSVSSVNE. In full, the CDR3 is CASSVSSVNEQFF.

This clone has ten or more counts. The CDR3: CASSGGHEQYF. The CDR3 DNA, read in part, is TGTGCCAGCAGTGGGGGGCACGAG. The chain links TRBV6-4 to TRBJ2-7; D may be TRBD1 (6 bases). With the read ending 3 residues before the CDR3 end, the germline J gene is used to fill in that end. This CDR3 is built from 11 residues. The V gene's germline CDR1 is MRHNA and CDR2 SNTAGT. V shed 4 bases and J shed 5 bases, with 6 bases lying between them.

The table lists this clone with many counts. The CDR3 end lies 3 residues beyond the end of the read and is filled in from the germline J gene. The chain recombines TRBV6-4 with TRBJ2-3, with 8 bases lining up with TRBD2. The CDR3 spans 15 residues. Germline V gene lookup returns CDR1 MRHNA and CDR2 SNTAGT. Losses at the gene ends were 2 bases for V and 1 base for J; bases not matched to a gene: 2. Incomplete CDR3 DNA: TGTGCCAGCAGTGACACGGGGGGGGGCACAGATACG. This encodes CASSDTGGGTDT. The whole CDR3 protein reads CASSDTGGGTDTQYF.

This clone was observed many times. The CDR3 goes on 3 residues after the read ends, and that part is filled in from the germline J gene. V gene TRBV5-1 combines with J gene TRBJ2-7; maybe TRBD1 (6 bases). Germline CDR1 is SGHRS and CDR2 is YFSETQ. V was shortened by 0 bases and J by 6 bases, with 10 bases between the two germline ends. The CDR3 contains 13 residues. The DNA read from the CDR3 is TGCGCCAGCAGCTTGGACATGACAGGCGAG. Translating it yields CASSLDMTGE. The complete CDR3 sequence is CASSLDMTGEQYF.

This clone was seen many times. Coverage ceases 3 residues before the CDR3 finishes, and the germline J gene fills in the end. V usage is TRBV7-3 and J usage is TRBJ2-1; 8 bases agree with TRBD2. The trim removed 4 bases at V and 9 bases at J, leaving 8 bases unmatched. This CDR3 is 14 amino acids long. The germline CDR1 and CDR2 sequences are SGHTA and FQGTGA. CDR3 sequence: CASSSSSGMGEQFF. The sequenced part of the CDR3 DNA is TGTGCCAGCAGCTCAAGTAGCGGGATGGGTGAG.

The sample holds many counts of this clone. Sequencing ends 3 residues short of the CDR3 end; the germline J gene provides the rest. The chain uses TRBV9 and TRBJ1-1; 8 bases align to TRBD1. V lost 3 bases and J lost 3; bases outside the gene matches: 4. The CDR3 runs to 14 residues. Germline values: CDR1 SGDLS, CDR2 YYNGEE. The CDR3 bases that were read are TGTGCCAGCAGCGCTGGACAGGGATACACTGAA. Translated: CASSAGQGYTE. The whole CDR3 reads CASSAGQGYTEAFF.

This clone was detected many times. The missing CDR3 end, 3 residues past where the read stops, is filled in from the germline J gene. The chain uses TRBV2 and TRBJ2-7, with 8 positions matching TRBD1. Germline V gives CDR1 SNHLY, CDR2 FYNNEI. Unmatched junction bases numbered 5, after V lost 4 bases and J lost 6 bases. There are 13 residues in the CDR3. This chain's CDR3 is CASSGTGKSEQYF. The sequenced part of the CDR3 DNA is TGTGCCAGCAGTGGGACAGGGAAGAGCGAG.

Many counts were recorded for this clone. The CDR3: CAWDSNNSPLHF. CDR3 DNA, as far as it was read: TGTGCCTGGGACAGCAATAATTCACCC. This chain connects TRBV30 to TRBJ1-6, with TRBD1 as a possible D gene (5 bases). The missing CDR3 end, 3 residues past where the read stops, is filled in from the germline J gene. V was cut by 5 bases and J by 5 bases, with 7 bases left in between. Germline CDR1 and CDR2: GTSNPN and SVGIG (reference sequence). The CDR3 sequence is 12 residues long.

Ten or more counts support this clone. The read ends 3 residues early relative to the CDR3; the germline J gene fills the gap. The chain is built from TRBV6-1 and TRBJ1-6, with a tentative D call TRBD1 (6 bases). The CDR3 loop spans 13 amino acids. In germline, CDR1 is MNHNS, CDR2 SASEGT. The CDR3 loop reads CASSDGGQLALHF. CDR3 bases read: TGTGCCAGCAGTGATGGGGGACAACTTGCC.

Many counts were recorded for this clone. The read stops 3 residues short of the end of the CDR3; the missing end is completed from the germline J gene. The gene calls are TRBV7-9 and TRBJ1-2; 9 positions match TRBD1. Trimming cost V 3 bases and J 5 bases; bases outside gene matches: 7. This CDR3 is built from 15 residues. In germline, CDR1 is SEHNR, CDR2 FQNEAQ (reference sequence). CDR3 protein: CASSFRTGVKYGYTF. Incomplete CDR3 DNA: TGTGCCAGCAGCTTCCGGACAGGGGTGAAGTATGGC.

This clone was seen at least ten times. The read halts 3 residues ahead of the CDR3 end, with the missing end drawn from the germline J gene. The V and J genes are TRBV7-7 and TRBJ2-2; 7 bases match TRBD1. This CDR3 has 13 amino acids. The junction had 1 base not matched to a gene; V was cut back by 3 bases and J by 6 bases. CDR1 is SSHAT and CDR2 is FNYEAQ in the germline V gene (reference sequence). The CDR3 sequence is CASSFQGAGELFF. The sequenced part of the CDR3 DNA is TGTGCCAGCAGCTTTCAGGGGGCCGGGGAG.

This clone was recorded a few times. The read comes to an end 3 residues before the CDR3 does, leaving the germline J gene to fill in the end. The V call is TRBV6-1, the J call TRBJ2-2; 12 bases map to TRBD2. Per the germline V gene, CDR1 is MNHNS and CDR2 is SASEGT. The CDR3 loop spans 17 amino acids. V gave up 1 base and J gave up 6 bases; unmatched junction bases: 6. This CDR3 reads CASSEVRLAGVSGELFF. Incomplete CDR3 DNA: TGTGCCAGCAGTGAAGTCCGACTAGCGGGAGTTTCCGGGGAG.

This clone was recorded many times. The read comes to an end 3 residues before the CDR3 does, leaving the germline J gene to fill in the end. The chain carries TRBV19 and TRBJ2-5, with 8 nucleotides matching TRBD1. Germline loops: CDR1 LNHDA, CDR2 SQIVND (reference sequence). V lost 3 bases to trimming and J lost 1 base; unmatched junction nucleotides: 4. CDR3 length: 15 amino acids. Here the CDR3 reads CASSIGRGRQETQYF. The sequenced part of the CDR3 DNA is TGTGCCAGTAGTATCGGCAGGGGGCGCCAAGAGACC.

This clone was recorded many times. The read ends 3 residues before the CDR3 terminus; that terminus is restored from the germline J gene. The chain joins TRBV10-2 to TRBJ1-4; weak D call: TRBD1 (5 bases). V was shortened by 10 bases and J by 2 bases, with 14 bases between the two germline ends. CDR1 and CDR2 from the germline V gene are WSHSY and SAAADI. The CDR3 is 14 residues long. The CDR3 here is CATGDSVTNEKLFF. The CDR3 DNA, read in part, is TGCGCCACCGGCGACAGTGTCACTAATGAAAAA.